A single sample gave rise to the 24 T cell receptor beta chains below, sequenced in a study of T cells in Graves' hyperthyroidism and ophthalmopathy. TCR beta CDR3 regions were amplified from RNA. HTBI primers were used for first-round RT-PCR of the TCR CDR3. TCRdb ran MiXCR on the multiplex PCR reads and lists one entry per CDR3 protein. The sample lists about 360,000 distinct CDR3 sequences, around 25% seen once, with about 70% in the top ten. The sample taken for sequencing was blood. These receptors were obtained from a man over 45 with Graves' hyperthyroidism.

This chain links TRBV20-1 with TRBJ1-2, with D possibly matching TRBD1 (5 bases). This CDR3 region has 14 residues. Germline assignment: CDR1 DFQATT and CDR2 SNEGSKA (reference sequence). V was shortened by 3 bases and J by 3 bases, with 14 bases between the two germline ends. The CDR3 loop is CSARAGGSDYGYTF. As DNA, the CDR3 is TGCAGTGCTAGGGCGGGGGGTTCCGACTATGGCTACACCTTC.

The table lists this clonotype with a few counts. The V and J genes are TRBV6-1 and TRBJ1-6, with a weak D call TRBD1 (5 bases). This CDR3 has 14 amino acids. Looked up from germline, CDR1 is MNHNS and CDR2 is SASEGT. V was cut by 6 bases and J by 0 bases, with 6 bases left in between. The CDR3 reads CASRDNSYNSPLHF. CDR3 DNA: TGTGCCAGCAGGGACAACTCCTATAATTCACCCCTCCACTTT.

This clonotype was counted between two and nine times. For the CDR3, the DNA is TGTGCCAGCAGTGATGGCAGGCGGAGGGACGAGCAGTACTTC. As protein: CASSDGRRRDEQYF. The chain has TRBV25-1 and TRBJ2-7; possibly TRBD2 for D (6 bases). Germline values: CDR1 MGHDK, CDR2 SYGVNS. The CDR3 covers 14 residues. V lost 3 bases and J lost 5, with 14 bases in between.

This sequence joins TRBV12-3 or TRBV12-4 and TRBJ2-5, with a weak D call TRBD2 (5 bases). CDR3 length: 15 amino acids. The V gene lost 3 bases and the J gene lost 5 bases, with 16 bases spanning the gap. For the CDR3, the DNA is TGTGCCAGCAGTTTCCTGACTGGGTCGGGGGAGACCCAGTACTTC. Translated: CASSFLTGSGETQYF.

The chain joins TRBV11-2 to TRBJ2-1; 9 bases align to TRBD2. This CDR3 has 17 residues. Germline-derived CDR1 and CDR2 are SGHAT and FQNNGV. Trimming cost V 5 bases and J 2 bases; bases outside gene matches: 10. In DNA form, the CDR3 reads TGTGCCAGCAGCCTCCAAAGATTAGCGGGAGCCTACAATGAGCAGTTCTTC. Its protein product is CASSLQRLAGAYNEQFF.

The chain couples TRBV19 to TRBJ2-7; TRBD1 agrees at 7 bases. Germline trimming cut 4 bases from V and 0 bases from J; bases unmatched to any gene: 6. The germline gives CDR1 LNHDA, CDR2 SQIVND (reference sequence). The CDR3 consists of 15 residues. In nucleotides, the CDR3 is TGTGCCAGTAGTAGGGGGACAGTCAGCTCCTACGAGCAGTACTTC. As protein: CASSRGTVSSYEQYF.

The CDR3 region is CASRGTGASTDTQYF. CDR3 nucleotide sequence: TGTGCCAGCAGGGGGACAGGCGCTAGCACAGATACGCAGTATTTT. The rearrangement joins TRBV11-3 to TRBJ2-3; 8 positions match TRBD1. Germline V gene lookup returns CDR1 SGHNT and CDR2 YENEEA. After removal of 6 bases from V and 0 bases from J, the junction contained 5 bases not matched to a gene. The length of the CDR3 is 15 residues.

The chain uses TRBV30 and TRBJ2-7; TRBD1 might be the D (6 bases). CDR1 is GTSNPN and CDR2 is SVGIG in the germline V gene (reference sequence). The CDR3 loop spans 15 amino acids. The V end was cut by 4 bases, the J end by 0 bases, with 16 bases between. The CDR3 sequence: CAWTLGWDTSYEQYF. As DNA, the CDR3 is TGTGCCTGGACCCTTGGGTGGGACACCTCCTACGAGCAGTACTTC.

In this sample, this clonotype turned up a few times. This rearrangement joins TRBV2 to TRBJ1-2; D uncertain. The CDR3 loop spans 13 amino acids. With 6 bases removed from V and 0 bases from J, the gap between germline ends came to 8 bases. CDR1 is SNHLY, CDR2 FYNNEI, per germline. The CDR3 here is CASRPFANYGYTF. CDR3 coding DNA: TGTGCCAGCAGGCCCTTTGCTAACTATGGCTACACCTTC.

The table lists this clonotype with many counts. The V and J genes are TRBV5-1 and TRBJ2-1; TRBD2 aligns across 7 bases. In germline, CDR1 is SGHRS, CDR2 YFSETQ. The CDR3 sequence is 14 residues long. The ends lost 4 bases at V and 9 bases at J; junction bases unmatched: 10. The CDR3 reads CASSRSRREIEQFF. The CDR3 bases are TGCGCCAGCAGCCGTTCACGGCGGGAGATTGAGCAGTTCTTC.

The CDR3 DNA reads as TGTGCCAGCAGCTCAGGAGGGGGGGCGCAAGGAAACACCATATATTTT. It is translated as CASSSGGGAQGNTIYF. The gene calls are TRBV11-2 and TRBJ1-3, with D possibly matching TRBD1 (6 bases). Trimming left V 4 bases short and J 4 bases short, with 17 bases between. The CDR3 extends over 16 amino acids. Germline loops: CDR1 SGHAT, CDR2 FQNNGV.

This chain links TRBV27 with TRBJ2-3; the D is unclear. V lost 1 base, J lost 2 bases, and 7 bases lay in between. The CDR3 has 14 residues. Germline loops: CDR1 MNHEY, CDR2 SMNVEV (reference sequence). The CDR3: CASSLYQATDTQYF. The CDR3 nucleotides read TGTGCCAGCAGTTTATACCAGGCCACAGATACGCAGTATTTT.

This clonotype was detected a few times. The chain recombines TRBV27 with TRBJ2-3; D unclear. The germline gives CDR1 MNHEY, CDR2 SMNVEV (reference sequence). V lost 0 bases to trimming and J lost 3 bases, with 10 bases between them. The length of the CDR3 is 15 residues. CDR3 DNA sequence: TGTGCCAGCAGTTTATCCCTGATACAAACAGATACGCAGTATTTT. This sequence encodes CASSLSLIQTDTQYF.

The V gene is TRBV6-1, the J gene TRBJ2-2; the match to TRBD1 covers 9 bases. Germline V lookup: CDR1 MNHNS, CDR2 SASEGT. The CDR3 length is 15 residues. J gave up 6 bases and V 6 bases, and 8 bases lay outside the gene matches. CDR3 DNA sequence: TGTGCCAGCAGCACCGGGACAGGGTTGGCCGGGGAGCTGTTTTTT. Translating it yields CASSTGTGLAGELFF.

Details on this clonotype: A much larger clonotype is one base distant, so this may be a read error. The chain is built from TRBV6-1 and TRBJ2-7; D tentatively fits TRBD1 or TRBD2 (5 bases each). The CDR3 spans 14 residues. From germline, CDR1 is MNHNS and CDR2 SASEGT. The V end lost 1 base, the J end lost 3 bases, and 10 bases lay between the germline ends. CDR3 region: CASSEVAQGYEQYF. The CDR3 DNA follows: TGTGCCAGCAGTGAAGTAGCGCAGGGCTACGAGCAGTACTTC.

The gene calls are TRBV20-1 and TRBJ2-1, with TRBD2 matching over 8 bases. From germline, CDR1 is DFQATT and CDR2 SNEGSKA (reference sequence). The trim removed 3 bases at V and 10 bases at J, leaving 17 bases unmatched. This CDR3 spans 16 amino acids. This CDR3 reads CSARGPGAGGDGEQFF. The DNA of the CDR3 is TGCAGTGCTAGGGGCCCGGGAGCCGGGGGGGACGGGGAGCAGTTCTTC.

This clonotype was observed a handful of times. At one end, the junction sequence differs from germline, possibly due to a read error. The rearrangement uses TRBV12-3 or TRBV12-4 and TRBJ2-3; D is uncertain. The CDR3 extends over 11 amino acids. The CDR3 is CASSDTDMQYF. The CDR3 coding sequence is TGTGCCAGCAGTGACACAGATATGCAGTATTTT.

This clonotype was seen a handful of times. This chain connects TRBV29-1 to TRBJ2-1; 10 bases line up with TRBD1. V dropped 0 bases and J dropped 4; count of bases not matched to a gene: 9. The CDR3 loop spans 17 amino acids. Germline assignment: CDR1 SQVTM and CDR2 ANQGSEA. The CDR3 sequence: CSVEDPEGQGQYNEQFF. The CDR3 DNA is TGCAGCGTTGAAGACCCGGAGGGACAGGGGCAGTACAATGAGCAGTTCTTC.

This clonotype was observed a few times. V and J are TRBV12-3 or TRBV12-4 and TRBJ1-5; D perhaps matches TRBD1 (6 bases). The CDR3 has 12 amino acids. The V end lost 4 bases, the J end lost 9 bases, and 10 bases lay between the germline ends. The chain's CDR3 is CASSSGQLPQHF. DNA for the CDR3: TGTGCCAGCAGTTCAGGACAGCTGCCCCAGCATTTT.

The J gene is TRBJ1-2, the V gene TRBV6-2 or TRBV6-3; 7 positions match TRBD1. The length of the CDR3 is 12 residues. The V segment lost 7 bases and the J segment 8 bases; nucleotides outside the gene matches: 7. Germline V gene lookup returns CDR1 MNHEY and CDR2 SVGEGT. CDR3 nucleotide sequence: TGTGCCAGCACAATGGACAGGAACGGCTACACCTTC. Its translation is CASTMDRNGYTF.

The sample holds many counts of this clonotype. The chain employs TRBV5-1 and TRBJ2-7; D possibly matches TRBD1 or TRBD2 (6 bases each). V was clipped by 4 bases and J by 1 base, with 12 bases between them. CDR3 length: 14 residues. The germline V gene encodes CDR1 SGHRS and CDR2 YFSETQ. As DNA, the CDR3 is TGCGCCAGCAGCCCCCAGGGGACTTCCTACGAGCAGTACTTC. Its translation is CASSPQGTSYEQYF.

This clonotype has a count of ten or more. This chain uses TRBV7-3 with TRBJ2-1, with 10 nucleotides matching TRBD2. Germline CDR1 reads SGHTA; CDR2 reads FQGTGA. V was clipped by 3 bases and J by 10 bases; unmatched bases: 9. There are 15 residues in the CDR3. The CDR3 region has the DNA TGTGCCAGCAGCTTTCAAGCTAGCGGGAGCGGCGAGCAGTTCTTC. Translating gives CASSFQASGSGEQFF.

The J gene is TRBJ2-7, the V gene TRBV28; D may match TRBD1 or TRBD2 (5 bases each). The CDR3 is made up of 14 amino acids. Germline CDR1 and CDR2: MDHEN and SYDVKM. V lost 4 bases to trimming and J lost 0 bases, with 10 bases between them. In DNA form, the CDR3 reads TGTGCCAGCAGTTACCCGGGGCACTCCTACGAGCAGTACTTC. Protein sequence: CASSYPGHSYEQYF.

About this clonotype: This may arise from a read error, as a much more abundant clone is one base away. The chain recombines TRBV3-1 with TRBJ2-5; D not resolved. Germline-derived CDR1 and CDR2 are LGHDT and YNNKEL (reference sequence). The CDR3 consists of 14 residues. Trimming took off 0 bases at V and 5 bases at J, with 10 bases between the two ends. This CDR3 is CASSQDSSIETQYF. In nucleotides, the CDR3 is TGTGCCAGCAGCCAAGACTCATCGATTGAGACCCAGTACTTC.